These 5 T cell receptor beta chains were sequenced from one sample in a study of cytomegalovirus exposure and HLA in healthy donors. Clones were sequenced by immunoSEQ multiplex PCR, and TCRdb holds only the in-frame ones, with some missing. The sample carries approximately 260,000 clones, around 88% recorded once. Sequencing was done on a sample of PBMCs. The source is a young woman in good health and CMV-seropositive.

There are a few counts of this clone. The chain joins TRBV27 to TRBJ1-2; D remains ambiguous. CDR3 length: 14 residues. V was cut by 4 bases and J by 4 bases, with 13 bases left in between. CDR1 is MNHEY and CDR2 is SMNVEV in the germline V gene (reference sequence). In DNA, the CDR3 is TGTGCCAGCAGTTCGCTGCGGAGTTCCTATGGCTACACCTTC. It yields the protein CASSSLRSSYGYTF.

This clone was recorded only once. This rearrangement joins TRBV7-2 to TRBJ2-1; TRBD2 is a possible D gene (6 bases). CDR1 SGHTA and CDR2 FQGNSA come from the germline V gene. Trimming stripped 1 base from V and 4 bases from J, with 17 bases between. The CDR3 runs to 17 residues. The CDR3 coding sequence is TGTGCCAGCAGCTTAGGGTATGGAGGGGCAGCTTACAATGAGCAGTTCTTC. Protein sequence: CASSLGYGGAAYNEQFF.

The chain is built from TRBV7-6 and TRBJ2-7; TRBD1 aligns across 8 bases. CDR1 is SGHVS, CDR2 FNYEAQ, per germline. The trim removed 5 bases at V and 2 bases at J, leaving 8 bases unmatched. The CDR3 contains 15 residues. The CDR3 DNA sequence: TGTGCCAGCAGCCAAGGTCGGACAGGGACCTACGAGCAGTACTTC. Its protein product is CASSQGRTGTYEQYF.

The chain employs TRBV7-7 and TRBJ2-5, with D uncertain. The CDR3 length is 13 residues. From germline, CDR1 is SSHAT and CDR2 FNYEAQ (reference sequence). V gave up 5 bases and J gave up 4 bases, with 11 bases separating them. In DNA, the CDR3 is TGTGCCAGCAGCAACGGTGGGCCAGAGACCCAGTACTTC. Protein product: CASSNGGPETQYF.

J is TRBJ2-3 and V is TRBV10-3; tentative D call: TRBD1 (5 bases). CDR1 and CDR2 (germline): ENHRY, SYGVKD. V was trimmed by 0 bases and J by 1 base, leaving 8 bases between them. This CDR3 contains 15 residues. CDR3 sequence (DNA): TGTGCCATCAGTGAGTCAGGGGCAGGCACAGATACGCAGTATTTT. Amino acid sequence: CAISESGAGTDTQYF.